This T cell receptor beta chain was recovered during a study of long-term antiretroviral therapy in people with HIV. V lost 3 bases and J 5 bases, leaving 10 bases between the germline ends. The CDR3 spans 13 residues. Per the germline V gene, CDR1 is SGHAT and CDR2 is FQNNGV. Broader study findings: The study lacked data on ART adherence, viral resistance or therapy changes. Gathering of blood took place between about 2003 and 2017, possibly under older ART regimens.

Run at survey level, the immunoSEQ assay was version v3.0. Here immunoSEQ multiplex PCR was the method, and the copy in TCRdb shows in-frame clones only, minus some. The sample yields tens of thousands of clones, under 85% seen once. As concerns this clone: Its matching antigen is unknown.

This specimen was unsorted PBMCs, taken 1 year after starting antiretroviral therapy. The rearrangement joins TRBV11-2 to TRBJ1-1, with TRBD1 as a possible D gene (5 bases). The sequence was collected from a man between 18 and 35 years old with HIV. The CDR3 reads CASSFQGDTEAFF. Written as DNA, the CDR3 is TGTGCCAGCAGCTTCCAGGGTGATACTGAAGCTTTCTTT.